This T cell receptor beta chain stems from a study of T cells expressing NK-cell markers. Study at large: Sequencing of TCR beta repertoires drew on sorted CD3+CD56+NKG2C+, CD3+CD56+NKG2C- and CD3+CD56-NKG2C+ T cells. The eight sequenced donors comprised seven who were HCMV-seropositive and one who was seronegative. Notes on the study in general: Similarly, these clonotypes led the CD3+CD56-NKG2C+ fraction as well in a handful of donors. Of CD8+ T cells, about 1.0-7.5% belonged to dominant NKG2C+ clonotypes in five to seven donors.

Reanalyzing the 5' RACE reads, TCRdb keeps one entry per CDR3 protein, without DNA. Recorded for this sample: 350,000 to 400,000 distinct CDR3 sequences. With respect to this clonotype: Its target is not known.

Germline-derived CDR1 and CDR2 are SGHAT and FQNNGV. The CDR3 consists of 14 residues. V is TRBV11-2 and J is TRBJ2-1; TCRdb's D call of TRBD1 is untestable without DNA. The TCR comes from a woman between 50 and 59 years old in good health. Specimen: blood T cells: a sorted CD56 or NKG2C T cell subset, CD4+ or CD8+ T cells, or bulk PBMC T cells (not recorded which). CDR3 protein: CASGDPSSYNEQFF.